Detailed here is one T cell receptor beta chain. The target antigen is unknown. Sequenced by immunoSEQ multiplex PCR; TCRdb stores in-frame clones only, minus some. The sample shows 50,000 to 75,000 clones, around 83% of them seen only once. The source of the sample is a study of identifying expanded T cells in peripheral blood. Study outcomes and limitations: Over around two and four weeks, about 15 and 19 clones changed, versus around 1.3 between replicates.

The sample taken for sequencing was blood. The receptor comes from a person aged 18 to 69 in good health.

The CDR3 spells CASSPEGRVDNEQFF. CDR3 coding DNA: TGTGCCAGCAGCCCGGAGGGCAGGGTGGACAATGAGCAGTTCTTC. The V and J genes are TRBV7-9 and TRBJ2-1, with D tentatively TRBD2 (6 bases). V was pared by 5 bases and J by 5 bases, with 16 bases between. CDR3 length equals 15 residues. From germline, CDR1 is SEHNR and CDR2 FQNEAQ (reference sequence).